The source of this T cell receptor beta chain is a study of blood T cell repertoires in COVID-19. Study-level background: The samples span acute and convalescent COVID-19 from the United States, Italy and Spain. Nucleic acid was either cDNA or gDNA, and it came from T cells, B-cell-depleted T cells, or PBMCs.

Authors' analysis steps: Estimates of nucleated cell counts were drawn from the amplification of reference gene primers. The data were produced by immunoSEQ multiplex PCR, yet TCRdb's version contains in-frame clones alone and is incomplete. The V and J calls and the clone size are those of that table, but D and trimming were determined from the DNA. This sample has 120,000 to 150,000 clones, with around four fifths found just once. Regarding this clone: This specimen includes other DNA sequences encoding the same CDR3.

Per germline, CDR1 SGDLS and CDR2 YYNGEE. Trimming took 4 bases from V and 8 from J; bases not matched to a gene: 7. The CDR3 extends over 13 amino acids. J is TRBJ1-1 and V is TRBV9, with 8 bases that match TRBD1. The clonotype was recovered from a human donor in a cohort sampled during active COVID-19. Sequenced sample: peripheral blood. CDR3: CASSPGGRTEAFF. The CDR3 DNA reads as TGTGCCAGCAGCCCAGGGGGCAGGACCGAAGCTTTCTTT.